The 15 T cell receptor beta chains below come from one sample, sequenced in a study of Graves' ophthalmopathy and Graves' hyperthyroidism. RNA transcripts provided the template for amplifying TCR beta CDR3 regions. Following a first-round RT-PCR that used HTBI primers, a second-round multiplex PCR was carried out. TCRdb re-called the multiplex PCR reads through MiXCR, storing one row per CDR3 protein. The table records around 1,200,000 distinct CDR3 sequences, 35% to 40% of them present only once. The sequenced material came from peripheral blood or thyroid tissue (not recorded which). These receptors came from an adult man with Graves' hyperthyroidism.

This clonotype was recorded many times. The gene calls are TRBV10-3 and TRBJ2-2; TRBD2 matches 10 bases. The germline V gene encodes CDR1 ENHRY and CDR2 SYGVKD. The CDR3 extends over 16 amino acids. Germline trimming cut 4 bases from V and 0 bases from J; bases unmatched to any gene: 2. The CDR3 reads CAISASGGTNTGELFF. In DNA form, the CDR3 reads TGTGCCATCAGTGCTAGCGGGGGCACGAACACCGGGGAGCTGTTTTTT.

This clonotype was detected many times. The rearrangement joins TRBV20-1 to TRBJ1-2; 7 bases are a match to TRBD1. CDR3 size: 12 residues. Per germline, CDR1 DFQATT and CDR2 SNEGSKA (reference sequence). The ends lost 3 bases at V and 14 bases at J; junction bases unmatched: 12. CDR3 amino acids: CSAREPGGWLTF. CDR3 DNA sequence: TGCAGTGCTAGGGAACCAGGGGGATGGCTTACCTTC.

The table lists this clonotype with a few counts. This sequence joins TRBV7-2 and TRBJ2-7, with no clear D. This CDR3 has 14 amino acids. Germline-derived CDR1 and CDR2 are SGHTA and FQGNSA. Trimming took off 4 bases at V and 2 bases at J, with 12 bases between the two ends. The CDR3 bases are TGTGCCAGCAGCTCCAGAGGCCGTCCCTACGAGCAGTACTTC. Amino acid sequence: CASSSRGRPYEQYF.

This clonotype was found once. The CDR3: CASSQRGDRAVQPQHF. In DNA form, the CDR3 reads TGCGCCAGCAGCCAAAGGGGGGACAGGGCCGTTCAGCCCCAGCATTTT. This chain uses TRBV4-1 with TRBJ1-5; 9 positions match TRBD1. The CDR3 totals 16 residues. Germline loops: CDR1 MGHRA, CDR2 YSYEKL. V shed 2 bases, J shed 6 bases, and the junction held 8 bases outside the gene matches.

This clonotype showed up many times. The chain uses TRBV20-1 and TRBJ2-7; the match to TRBD1 covers 10 bases. V shed 3 bases and J 2 bases; nucleotides not matched to a gene: 4. The CDR3 loop spans 14 amino acids. The germline V gene has CDR1 DFQATT and CDR2 SNEGSKA (reference sequence). CDR3 loop: CSARDDRGPYEQYF. CDR3 coding DNA: TGCAGTGCTAGGGATGACAGGGGGCCCTACGAGCAGTACTTC.

This clonotype was counted ten times or more. The rearrangement links TRBV9 to TRBJ2-5, with 8 bases identical to TRBD2. With V trimmed by 1 base and J by 5 bases, 4 bases remained unmatched. The CDR3 consists of 14 residues. Germline CDR1 SGDLS, CDR2 YYNGEE. CDR3 DNA sequence: TGTGCCAGCAGCGTAAGCGGGGGCGGGGAGACCCAGTACTTC. This codes for CASSVSGGGETQYF.

The genes are TRBV7-3 and TRBJ2-2; no clear D gene. The V end was cut by 5 bases, the J end by 5 bases, with 6 bases between. Germline V gene lookup returns CDR1 SGHTA and CDR2 FQGTGA. The CDR3 length is 12 residues. CDR3 bases: TGTGCCAGCAGCCCCCAAACCGGGGAGCTGTTTTTT. Encoded protein: CASSPQTGELFF.

The chain uses TRBV4-3 and TRBJ1-1, with D possibly being TRBD1 (6 bases). This CDR3 is 17 amino acids long. The ends were cut back, 0 bases at V and 1 base at J, with 15 bases in the middle. The V gene's germline CDR1 is LGHNA and CDR2 YSLEER. DNA of the CDR3: TGCGCCAGCAGCCAAGACCTCGTTTCGACAGGGAACACTGAAGCTTTCTTT. Its translation is CASSQDLVSTGNTEAFF.

The sample holds many counts of this clonotype. V and J are TRBV12-3 or TRBV12-4 and TRBJ2-2, with D perhaps matching TRBD1 (5 bases). The CDR3 length is 13 residues. V lost 5 bases and J lost 6, with 10 bases in between. CDR3 sequence: CASSRQSAGELFF. CDR3 coding DNA: TGTGCCAGCAGTCGACAGAGCGCCGGGGAGCTGTTTTTT.

This clonotype has just a few counts. The chain has TRBV13 and TRBJ2-7; D is possibly TRBD2 (5 bases). V lost 2 bases and J lost 6, with 14 bases in between. Germline CDR1 and CDR2: PRHDT and FYEKMQ (reference sequence). This CDR3 contains 14 residues. CDR3 residues: CASSLFGGYGEQYF. The CDR3 DNA reads as TGTGCCAGCAGCTTATTTGGCGGGTACGGCGAGCAGTACTTC.

The rearrangement joins TRBV10-1 to TRBJ1-1; D unresolved. Germline V gives CDR1 WNHNN, CDR2 SYGVQD (reference sequence). CDR3 length: 13 amino acids. V dropped 7 bases and J dropped 0 bases, with 9 bases sitting between them. The CDR3 DNA is TGCGCCAGCACCCAGAACATGAACACTGAAGCTTTCTTT. Protein product: CASTQNMNTEAFF.

V usage is TRBV2 and J usage is TRBJ1-2, with 9 bases that match TRBD1. The CDR3 contains 17 residues. The ends lost 4 bases at V and 5 bases at J; junction bases unmatched: 14. CDR1 and CDR2 from the germline V gene are SNHLY and FYNNEI. CDR3 residues: CASSAITPGQGSYGYTF. The CDR3 region has the DNA TGTGCCAGCAGTGCCATCACACCGGGACAGGGATCTTATGGCTACACCTTC.

With regard to this clonotype: No conserved phenylalanine or tryptophan ends this CDR3, so it is likely a read error. The chain uses TRBV10-3 and TRBJ2-7; 8 nucleotides line up with TRBD2. Looked up from germline, CDR1 is ENHRY and CDR2 is SYGVKD. CDR3 length: 16 residues. V dropped 4 bases and J dropped 0; count of bases not matched to a gene: 8. The CDR3 spells CAISGGGRHSSYEQYL. The CDR3 DNA sequence: TGTGCCATCAGTGGGGGCGGGAGGCACTCCTCCTACGAGCAGTACCTC.

This chain uses TRBV10-3 with TRBJ1-1; D unclear. The germline V gene has CDR1 ENHRY and CDR2 SYGVKD. This CDR3 contains 11 residues. The V end lost 10 bases, the J end lost 7 bases, and 13 bases lay between the germline ends. The CDR3 spells CATQGQIEAFF. In DNA, the CDR3 is TGTGCCACCCAAGGGCAGATTGAAGCTTTCTTT.

The V call is TRBV7-9, the J call TRBJ2-7; the D gene is possibly TRBD1 (6 bases). Per the germline V gene, CDR1 is SEHNR and CDR2 is FQNEAQ (reference sequence). With 4 bases removed from V and 0 bases from J, the gap between germline ends came to 25 bases. This CDR3 comprises 19 residues. The CDR3 reads CASSSSLLGAGMNSYEQYF. For the CDR3, the DNA is TGTGCCAGCAGCTCCTCCCTACTGGGGGCCGGGATGAACTCCTACGAGCAGTACTTC.